These 26 T cell receptor beta chains share one sample of origin, sequenced in a study of T-cell memory formation after mild COVID-19. TCRdb independently ran MiXCR on the 5' RACE reads; one entry per CDR3 protein. This sample carries 100,000 to 150,000 distinct CDR3 sequences, about a sixth of them seen once, and the ten largest clones take over 11%. The source material was PBMCs or a T cell subset sorted from them (not recorded which). These receptors were collected from an adult woman who had mild COVID-19 (a few samples of this study predate the infection). Cell type and time point are not known.

This clonotype was counted a few times. The CDR3 DNA reads TGTGCCAGCAGTGAAGCGACAAGCACCCGGGTGCGAGAGACCCAGTACTTC. Protein: CASSEATSTRVRETQYF. This chain uses TRBV6-1 with TRBJ2-5; D gene unclear. This CDR3 contains 17 residues. The germline gives CDR1 MNHNS, CDR2 SASEGT. V lost 0 bases and J 4 bases, leaving 18 bases between the germline ends.

The chain combines TRBV20-1 with TRBJ1-4; 10 nucleotides match TRBD1. The germline V gene has CDR1 DFQATT and CDR2 SNEGSKA (reference sequence). The CDR3 runs to 14 residues. V lost 6 bases to trimming and J lost 4 bases; unmatched junction nucleotides: 5. The CDR3: CSARQGAHNEKLFF. The CDR3 DNA is TGCAGTGCCAGACAGGGGGCACATAATGAAAAACTGTTTTTT.

In this sample, this clonotype turned up a few times. V and J are TRBV9 and TRBJ1-2, with 9 bases matching TRBD1. CDR3 size: 15 residues. With V trimmed by 4 bases and J by 6 bases, 10 bases remained unmatched. From germline, CDR1 is SGDLS and CDR2 YYNGEE. CDR3 coding DNA: TGTGCCAGCAGCCTCGCTAGGACAGGGGTAAATGGCTACACCTTC. Amino acid sequence: CASSLARTGVNGYTF.

On this clonotype: This may be a read error, as it is one base from a much larger clone. This rearrangement joins TRBV7-9 to TRBJ2-1; TRBD1 agrees at 8 bases. The V and J ends lost 5 bases and 6 bases, in that order; junction bases with no gene match: 6. This CDR3 contains 14 residues. Per germline, CDR1 SEHNR and CDR2 FQNEAQ (reference sequence). CDR3 loop: CASSPGGKTNEQFF. The CDR3 bases are TGTGCCAGCAGCCCAGGGGGCAAGACCAATGAGCAGTTCTTC.

This clonotype was found a few times. The rearrangement joins TRBV6-6 to TRBJ2-3, with D tentatively TRBD1 or TRBD2 (6 bases each). This CDR3 is 14 amino acids long. V lost 7 bases, J lost 4 bases, and 15 bases lay in between. Germline V gives CDR1 MNHNY, CDR2 SVGAGI (reference sequence). The CDR3 here is CASMEGGSSDTQYF. The CDR3 DNA follows: TGTGCCAGCATGGAGGGGGGTTCATCAGATACGCAGTATTTT.

The chain employs TRBV30 and TRBJ2-7, with D maybe TRBD1 (6 bases). The V gene's germline CDR1 is GTSNPN and CDR2 SVGIG (reference sequence). Trimming took 1 base from V and 3 from J, leaving 7 bases between them. The CDR3 loop spans 12 amino acids. CDR3 sequence: CAWSADSYEQYF. For the CDR3, the DNA is TGTGCCTGGAGTGCGGACAGCTACGAGCAGTACTTC.

This clonotype was detected many times. This sequence joins TRBV6-5 and TRBJ2-7, with a possible D match to TRBD2 (7 bases). Between the trimmed V and J ends, which lost 2 bases and 7 bases, there was a span of 12 bases. The CDR3 is 13 residues long. CDR1 and CDR2 (germline): MNHEY, SVGAGI. This CDR3 is CASSYVRGGEQYF. The CDR3 nucleotides read TGTGCCAGCAGTTACGTTAGGGGGGGAGAGCAGTACTTC.

The rearrangement joins TRBV25-1 to TRBJ2-5; D not certain. The germline CDR1 and CDR2 sequences are MGHDK and SYGVNS. The CDR3 contains 13 residues. Trimming took 3 bases from V and 5 from J, leaving 10 bases between them. The CDR3: CASSEGRVETQYF. The CDR3, as DNA: TGTGCCAGCAGTGAGGGCCGAGTTGAGACCCAGTACTTC.

This clonotype was observed a few times. The V gene is TRBV5-1, the J gene TRBJ1-2; 10 bases are shared with TRBD1. Germline values: CDR1 SGHRS, CDR2 YFSETQ. V lost 3 bases and J lost 0; bases outside the gene matches: 2. The CDR3 runs to 15 residues. CDR3 bases: TGCGCCAGCAGCTGGGGGACAGGGGCTAACTATGGCTACACCTTC. Its protein product is CASSWGTGANYGYTF. The full variable domain, rest sourced from reference TRBV5-1 and TRBJ1-2, is KAGVTQTPRYLIKTRGQQVTLSCSPISGHRSVSWYQQTPGQGLQFLFEYFSETQRNKGNFPGRFSGRQFSNSRSEMNVSTLELGDSALYLCASSWGTGANYGYTFGSGTRLTVV.

A few counts support this clonotype. The chain combines TRBV4-1 with TRBJ2-2; no clear D. The germline gives CDR1 MGHRA, CDR2 YSYEKL. Trimming took off 1 base at V and 9 bases at J, with 3 bases between the two ends. The CDR3 is made up of 11 amino acids. DNA of the CDR3: TGCGCCAGCAGCCAAGGGTGGGAGCTGTTTTTT. Translated, it gives CASSQGWELFF.

This chain connects TRBV5-6 to TRBJ1-2; D perhaps matches TRBD1 (5 bases). Trimming shortened V by 4 bases and J by 6 bases, and 10 bases separated the two germline ends. The CDR3 is 12 amino acids. Germline CDR1 is SGHDT and CDR2 is YYEEEE. The CDR3 sequence: CASSLGVDGYTF. The DNA of the CDR3 is TGTGCCAGCAGCCTGGGGGTCGATGGCTACACCTTC.

V usage is TRBV7-9 and J usage is TRBJ2-4, with unresolved D. Germline lookup yields CDR1 SEHNR and CDR2 FQNEAQ (reference sequence). Trimming shortened V by 5 bases and J by 4 bases, and 12 bases separated the two germline ends. The CDR3 totals 14 residues. CDR3 sequence: CASSPRAEKNIQYF. CDR3 coding DNA: TGTGCCAGCAGCCCAAGGGCGGAGAAAAACATTCAGTACTTC.

In nucleotides, the CDR3 is TGTGCCAGCAGCCGAGGGACTATAGAAGAGACCCAGTACTTC. Amino acid sequence: CASSRGTIEETQYF. The chain joins TRBV7-6 to TRBJ2-5, with 7 bases aligning to TRBD2. The CDR3 extends over 14 amino acids. V trimming: 5 bases; J trimming: 3 bases; junction bases outside the gene matches: 6. Germline V CDR1 and CDR2: SGHVS, FNYEAQ.

This clonotype has only a few counts. The genes are TRBV5-1 and TRBJ2-5; D remains ambiguous. Trimming left V 4 bases short and J 4 bases short, with 17 bases between. The CDR3 covers 15 residues. Germline V CDR1 and CDR2: SGHRS, YFSETQ. The CDR3 here is CASSPTPSSVETQYF. CDR3 sequence (DNA): TGCGCCAGCAGCCCGACTCCCTCGAGTGTAGAGACCCAGTACTTC.

This clonotype has a handful of counts. The chain recombines TRBV25-1 with TRBJ1-1; unclear D gene. V was clipped by 7 bases and J by 2 bases, with 8 bases between them. This CDR3 is 12 amino acids long. Germline loops: CDR1 MGHDK, CDR2 SYGVNS. As DNA, the CDR3 is TGTGCCAGCACCCTAGGCAACACTGAAGCTTTCTTT. Translating gives CASTLGNTEAFF.

In this sample, this clonotype turned up a few times. The chain links TRBV27 to TRBJ1-2; D uncertain. The germline gives CDR1 MNHEY, CDR2 SMNVEV (reference sequence). The CDR3 covers 13 residues. With 6 bases removed from V and 3 bases from J, the gap between germline ends came to 11 bases. The CDR3 region has the DNA TGTGCCAGCAGGATTAGCGGTTACTATGGCTACACCTTC. Its protein is CASRISGYYGYTF.

There are a few counts of this clonotype. V is TRBV12-3 or TRBV12-4 and J is TRBJ2-4; D gene uncertain. V gave up 1 base and J gave up 3 bases, with 4 bases separating them. There are 13 residues in the CDR3. The CDR3 spells CASSLVGKNIQYF. CDR3 bases: TGTGCCAGCAGTTTAGTCGGCAAAAACATTCAGTACTTC.

This clonotype was picked up a small number of times. The rearrangement joins TRBV5-1 to TRBJ2-1, with unresolved D. Germline V gene sequence: CDR1 SGHRS, CDR2 YFSETQ. This CDR3 spans 15 amino acids. Trimming pared 1 base from V and 5 bases from J, leaving 13 bases between. DNA for the CDR3: TGCGCCAGCAGCTTGTATCTTGGAACGGACAATGAGCAGTTCTTC. Translation gives CASSLYLGTDNEQFF.

The chain joins TRBV20-1 to TRBJ2-7; 10 bases are a match to TRBD1. V gave up 4 bases and J gave up 3 bases; unmatched junction bases: 3. Looked up from germline, CDR1 is DFQATT and CDR2 is SNEGSKA (reference sequence). CDR3 length equals 13 residues. The CDR3 loop is CSANRDRGYEQYF. In nucleotides, the CDR3 is TGCAGTGCTAACCGGGACAGGGGCTACGAGCAGTACTTC.

The DNA of the CDR3 is TGTGCCAGCAGCTTGTCGACGGACAGTACCTCCGAGCAGTACTTC. It is translated as CASSLSTDSTSEQYF. V usage is TRBV7-6 and J usage is TRBJ2-7; a possible D gene is TRBD1 (6 bases). Germline CDR1 is SGHVS and CDR2 is FNYEAQ. This CDR3 is built from 15 residues. Deletions cut 3 bases from V and 6 bases from J, with 18 bases between. The variable domain in full, with the rest retrieved from reference TRBV7-6 and TRBJ2-7, is GAGVSQSPRYKVTKRGQDVALRCDPISGHVSLYWYRQALGQGPEFLTYFNYEAQQDKSGLPNDRFSAERPEGSISTLTIQRTEQRDSAMYRCASSLSTDSTSEQYFGPGTRLTVT.

In its sample, this clonotype was seen a few times. The chain joins TRBV13 to TRBJ2-7, with D perhaps matching TRBD1 (6 bases). The CDR3 runs to 17 residues. Germline V gene data show CDR1 as PRHDT and CDR2 as FYEKMQ (reference sequence). The V end was cut by 7 bases, the J end by 1 base, with 23 bases between. The chain's CDR3 is CASTSTGWGNSSYEQYF. The CDR3 bases are TGTGCCAGCACCTCGACAGGTTGGGGGAATTCATCCTACGAGCAGTACTTC.

The genes are TRBV18 and TRBJ2-1; possibly TRBD1 or TRBD2 for D (5 bases each). V lost 4 bases and J lost 6, with 13 bases in between. The CDR3 has 14 amino acids. Germline CDR1 is KGHSH and CDR2 is LQKENI. The CDR3 bases are TGTGCCAGCTCACACCGGGACGCCGGCAATGAGCAGTTCTTC. It codes for CASSHRDAGNEQFF.

This clonotype occurred many times. V and J are TRBV6-2 or TRBV6-3 and TRBJ2-1; weak D call: TRBD2 (7 bases). CDR1 MNHEY and CDR2 SVGEGT come from the germline V gene. Deletions cut 6 bases from V and 7 bases from J, with 22 bases between. This CDR3 contains 16 residues. CDR3 in DNA: TGTGCCAGCAGGACAGTGTGGGAGGGACAAATTAATGAGCAGTTCTTC. Its protein is CASRTVWEGQINEQFF.

The J gene is TRBJ1-1, the V gene TRBV27, with 7 bases identical to TRBD1. The V and J ends lost 6 bases and 5 bases, in that order; junction bases with no gene match: 6. Germline CDR1 and CDR2: MNHEY and SMNVEV (reference sequence). The CDR3 consists of 13 residues. The CDR3 reads CASSLSGGTEAFF. The CDR3 DNA is TGTGCCAGCAGCCTTTCAGGGGGAACTGAAGCTTTCTTT.

This clonotype showed up many times. V usage is TRBV7-8 and J usage is TRBJ2-2, with D perhaps matching TRBD1 or TRBD2 (5 bases each). In germline, CDR1 is SGHVS, CDR2 FQNEAQ. The CDR3 covers 16 residues. The V and J ends lost 5 bases and 1 base respectively, with 14 bases between them. The CDR3 loop reads CASSPPGRKNTGELFF. The CDR3 nucleotides are TGTGCCAGCAGCCCACCGGGACGGAAGAACACCGGGGAGCTGTTTTTT.

This clonotype was detected a few times. This chain links TRBV9 with TRBJ1-5, with D possibly being TRBD1 (6 bases). The V end lost 0 bases, the J end lost 6 bases, and 13 bases lay between the germline ends. The CDR3 has 15 amino acids. The V gene's germline CDR1 is SGDLS and CDR2 YYNGEE. The CDR3 region has the DNA TGTGCCAGCAGCGTAGGCTGGGGGCCGGGTCAGCCCCAGCATTTT. Translating it yields CASSVGWGPGQPQHF.